This record looks at one T cell receptor (beta chain) sequence and its context. This clone appeared once. Its cognate antigen has yet to be identified. Base qualities are not provided; no much larger clone lies one nucleotide away. The CDR3 regions of human TCRbeta chains were subjected to immunosequencing. As for the original processing: TCRs in the repertoires were compared against a reference library of SARS-CoV-2-specific TCRs that had been generated with the MIRA antigen-specificity platform. Breadth was defined as the fraction of unique TCRs that were SARS-CoV-2-associated. Depth was defined as the fraction of total T cells that were SARS-CoV-2-associated. Each spike-specific TCR was assigned to its reactive spike region and to a CD4 or CD8 class using the MIRA data. Log10-transformed breadth and depth values were compared by one-way ANOVA with Sidak's multiple comparisons tests. This immuneACCESS table, as held by TCRdb, lists in-frame sequences with V and J called but not all clones. Of the missing ones, under half trace to an unresolved V gene in checked studies; the others have no known cause. That table furnishes V, J and clone size, whereas the DNA furnished D and trimming. The table for this sample lists approximately 64,000 clones; about 83% of them were counted only once. Of the sample, under 8% falls within the top ten clones.

This record belongs to a study of T cell responses to AZD1222 COVID-19 vaccine (dated by TCRdb to about 2021). Concerning the study at large: AZD1222 recipients given second doses at about 4 weeks or at about 12 weeks were pooled, since spike-specific TCR depth and breadth were not found to differ between the two schedules. A total of about 230 trial participants underwent TCR sequencing, of whom about 210 received two doses of AZD1222 and about 25 received two doses of the MenACWY control vaccine. Trial participants were enrolled into age subgroups of 18-55, 56-69 and 70-plus years, which contained around 140, 26 and 57 TCR-sequenced participants, respectively.

Study-level results and caveats: Most participants were white British and females outnumbered males, and the authors suggested that clonal diversity may have been underestimated. Nearly half of unique spike-specific TCRs reportedly recognized epitopes outside regions mutated in the B.1.351 and B.1.1.7 variants. Spike-specific TCR breadth and depth rose significantly after two AZD1222 doses compared with day 0 and with MenACWY recipients. No day 14 peak-response samples were available, so repertoires were characterized only after the peak T cell response. Conclusions about previously exposed vaccinees are limited, since just a handful of AZD1222 recipients were seropositive for SARS-CoV-2 at baseline. The 56-69-year group was small, and its depth increase did not reach significance, likely because of low power. Vaccine-associated CD4 TCRs spanned the whole spike protein, with dominant responses in regions 160-218 and 743-854.

Read against the paper, the sample's time point label means: baseline before first vaccination. The vaccinee samples were drawn from two UK trials, COV001 and COV002, one of which was a single-blind randomized controlled phase 2/3 trial testing AZD1222 (ChAdOx1 nCoV-19) in healthy adults. For TCRbeta chain sequencing, PBMC samples from trial participants were taken at day 0 and at day 28 after the second dose. The CDR3 goes from the cysteine to the phenylalanine over 13 residues. The CDR3 DNA has 39 bases and is translated from base 1. CDR1 and CDR2, looked up from the germline V gene, are SQVTM and ANQGSEA. From V the trimming removes 4 bases and from J it removes 3 bases, while the gene matches leave 5 bases of the junction unaccounted for.

The chain was built from TRBV29-1 and TRBJ2-7, with 8 bases aligning to TRBD2. This clonotype originated in an adult in good health. The material sequenced was peripheral blood, taken on day 0 of AZD1222 vaccination. The CDR3 region reads CSVVPGGDYEQYF. The DNA reads as follows: TGCAGCGTTGTTCCCGGGGGGGACTACGAGCAGTACTTC.